These 28 T cell receptor beta chains share one sample of origin, sequenced in a study of blood T cells in healthy people across ages. Together with a sample-barcoded 5' primer, a J-beta primer mix was included in a second PCR lasting about 6 to 12 cycles. TCRdb passed the 5' RACE reads through MiXCR, listing each CDR3 protein once. This table has more than 1 million distinct CDR3 sequences, around 45% appearing once. Sequenced: blood. These TCRs come from a woman aged 60-75 years in good health.

With regard to this clonotype: A read error may explain this, as a much larger clone is one base away. The chain employs TRBV29-1 and TRBJ2-3, with a tentative D call TRBD2 (5 bases). CDR3 length: 15 residues. Trimming left V 4 bases short and J 2 bases short, with 16 bases between. CDR1 is SQVTM, CDR2 ANQGSEA, per germline. CDR3 sequence reads: CSVVRGPEVTDTQYF. The DNA of the CDR3 is TGCAGCGTTGTTAGAGGGCCAGAGGTCACAGATACGCAGTATTTT.

This clonotype was seen a few times. The chain employs TRBV11-2 and TRBJ2-3; 7 nucleotides line up with TRBD2. The CDR3 is 16 residues long. The V and J ends lost 2 bases and 4 bases, in that order; junction bases with no gene match: 9. Germline CDR1 SGHAT, CDR2 FQNNGV. CDR3 loop: CASSLSGRVLPDTQYF. CDR3 DNA: TGTGCCAGCAGCTTATCTGGGAGGGTCCTCCCAGATACGCAGTATTTT.

As regards this clonotype: Because it lacks the conserved phenylalanine or tryptophan at the end, this CDR3 is likely a read error. The chain uses TRBV28 and TRBJ2-7; 11 bases agree with TRBD1. The V gene end was trimmed by 7 bases and the J gene end by 4 bases; junction bases not matched to a gene: 9. This CDR3 is 15 amino acids long. Germline V gene sequence: CDR1 MDHEN, CDR2 SYDVKM. CDR3 protein: CASTLGDRGFYEQYL. The CDR3 coding sequence is TGTGCCAGCACCCTAGGGGACAGGGGGTTTTACGAGCAGTACCTC.

This clonotype was seen many times. This chain links TRBV5-1 with TRBJ2-1; 12 bases map to TRBD2. The CDR3 sequence is 15 residues long. Germline lookup yields CDR1 SGHRS and CDR2 YFSETQ. V lost 1 base and J lost 8; bases outside the gene matches: 4. CDR3 bases: TGCGCCAGCAGCTTGCACTCTAGCGGGAGGGATGAGCAGTTCTTC. Its translation is CASSLHSSGRDEQFF.

This clonotype was detected a few times. The chain uses TRBV6-1 and TRBJ2-5; possibly TRBD1 or TRBD2 for D (6 bases each). The germline CDR1 and CDR2 sequences are MNHNS and SASEGT. V dropped 3 bases and J dropped 4 bases, with 24 bases sitting between them. This CDR3 has 18 amino acids. The CDR3, as DNA: TGTGCCAGCAGTGATAGGCACGCGAAGGTTGGGGGGCGAGAGACCCAGTACTTC. Amino acid sequence: CASSDRHAKVGGRETQYF.

The V call is TRBV4-2, the J call TRBJ1-2, with D unresolved. Trimming cost V 0 bases and J 2 bases, with 10 bases left between them. Germline lookup yields CDR1 LGHNA and CDR2 YNFKEQ. This CDR3 contains 15 residues. This CDR3 is CASSQDTNPNYGYTF. In nucleotides, the CDR3 is TGTGCCAGCAGCCAAGACACAAATCCCAACTATGGCTACACCTTC.

The V and J genes are TRBV9 and TRBJ2-3, with TRBD2 as a possible D gene (8 bases). The CDR3 has 22 amino acids. Germline V gene data show CDR1 as SGDLS and CDR2 as YYNGEE. The V end was cut by 1 base, the J end by 2 bases, with 32 bases between. This chain's CDR3 is CASSVSAGDSGTQGGLTDTQYF. The CDR3 nucleotides are TGTGCCAGCAGCGTAAGTGCGGGTGATAGCGGGACGCAGGGGGGCCTCACAGATACGCAGTATTTT.

This clonotype was seen many times. The J gene is TRBJ2-1, the V gene TRBV2; D may be TRBD1 or TRBD2 (6 bases each). The germline gives CDR1 SNHLY, CDR2 FYNNEI. The CDR3 extends over 15 amino acids. The ends were cut back, 6 bases at V and 7 bases at J, with 19 bases in the middle. Here the CDR3 reads CASRKGRGDSNEQFF. The CDR3 nucleotides read TGTGCCAGCAGAAAGGGTAGGGGGGACTCGAATGAGCAGTTCTTC.

The chain has TRBV4-1 and TRBJ2-7; D might be TRBD1 (7 bases). The CDR3 consists of 14 residues. Germline-derived CDR1 and CDR2 are MGHRA and YSYEKL. Trimming cost V 1 base and J 6 bases, with 13 bases left between them. The CDR3 region has the DNA TGCGCCAGCAGCCAAGTGACAGGGAGGACCGAGCAGTACTTC. Residues: CASSQVTGRTEQYF.

V and J are TRBV30 and TRBJ1-2; D gene ambiguous. With 0 bases removed from V and 4 bases from J, the gap between germline ends came to 9 bases. The CDR3 loop spans 13 amino acids. Looked up from germline, CDR1 is GTSNPN and CDR2 is SVGIG (reference sequence). CDR3 nucleotides: TGTGCCTGGAGTGTATCGCAGTCCTATGGCTACACCTTC. Protein product: CAWSVSQSYGYTF.

This clonotype occurred many times. The rearrangement links TRBV7-9 to TRBJ2-1; D gene ambiguous. Germline lookup yields CDR1 SEHNR and CDR2 FQNEAQ (reference sequence). V was shortened by 6 bases and J by 2 bases, with 5 bases between the two germline ends. CDR3 size: 12 residues. This CDR3 reads CASSTAYNEQFF. DNA for the CDR3: TGTGCCAGCAGTACGGCCTACAATGAGCAGTTCTTC. The full variable domain, rest sourced from reference TRBV7-9 and TRBJ2-1, is DTGVSQNPRHKITKRGQNVTFRCDPISEHNRLYWYRQTLGQGPEFLTYFQNEAQLEKSRLLSDRFSAERPKGSFSTLEIQRTEQGDSAMYLCASSTAYNEQFFGPGTRLTVL.

This clonotype was counted only a few times. CDR3 nucleotides: TGTGCCAGCAGCGTAGTAGTTCAAGAGACCCAGTACTTC. The encoded protein is CASSVVVQETQYF. The V gene is TRBV7-6, the J gene TRBJ2-5; D uncertain. The CDR3 loop spans 13 amino acids. Trimming pared 5 bases from V and 2 bases from J, leaving 9 bases between. Germline CDR1 is SGHVS and CDR2 is FNYEAQ.

This rearrangement joins TRBV28 to TRBJ2-2, with TRBD2 matching over 9 bases. The trim removed 5 bases at V and 7 bases at J, leaving 11 bases unmatched. Germline-derived CDR1 and CDR2 are MDHEN and SYDVKM. CDR3 length: 16 amino acids. CDR3 amino acids: CASSTRTSGSIGELFF. The CDR3 region has the DNA TGTGCCAGCAGTACCCGCACTAGCGGGTCTATCGGGGAGCTGTTTTTT.

The chain is built from TRBV20-1 and TRBJ2-7; D is unresolved. The germline CDR1 and CDR2 sequences are DFQATT and SNEGSKA (reference sequence). V gave up 0 bases and J gave up 6 bases, with 9 bases separating them. The CDR3 covers 12 residues. CDR3 in DNA: TGCAGTGCTAGAGATCAGCAGCCCGAGCAGTACTTC. This codes for CSARDQQPEQYF.

As for this clonotype: Sequence at one end of the junction differs from germline and may be a read error. The rearrangement joins TRBV2 to TRBJ2-5; tentatively, D is TRBD1 or TRBD2 (5 bases each). CDR3 length: 14 amino acids. Per the germline V gene, CDR1 is SNHLY and CDR2 is FYNNEI. The CDR3 region is CASREVRGQETQYF. CDR3 in DNA: TGTGCCAGCAGGGAAGTGAGGGGTCAAGAGACCCAGTACTTC.

This clonotype appeared a few times. V and J are TRBV9 and TRBJ2-7, with a possible D match to TRBD2 (6 bases). This CDR3 has 14 amino acids. Germline V gives CDR1 SGDLS, CDR2 YYNGEE. Trimming shortened V by 4 bases and J by 2 bases, and 13 bases separated the two germline ends. This CDR3 reads CASSRGSRAYEQYF. For the CDR3, the DNA is TGTGCCAGCAGCCGGGGGTCTCGGGCCTACGAGCAGTACTTC.

This sequence joins TRBV20-1 and TRBJ2-1, with 9 bases aligning to TRBD2. Germline V gives CDR1 DFQATT, CDR2 SNEGSKA (reference sequence). The CDR3 runs 16 residues. V trimming: 4 bases; J trimming: 4 bases; junction bases outside the gene matches: 11. CDR3 nucleotides: TGCAGTGCTACTTCGCCCTCTAGCGGGGAGTACAATGAGCAGTTCTTC. Residues: CSATSPSSGEYNEQFF.

This clonotype has more than one count but fewer than ten. This sequence joins TRBV2 and TRBJ2-6; D not resolved. The CDR3 runs 15 residues. V lost 6 bases to trimming and J lost 0 bases, with 9 bases between them. From germline, CDR1 is SNHLY and CDR2 FYNNEI. CDR3 region: CASRGLRSGANVLTF. CDR3 in DNA: TGTGCCAGCAGAGGGTTGCGCTCTGGGGCCAACGTCCTGACTTTC. Drawing the rest from reference TRBV2 and TRBJ2-6, the complete variable domain is EPEVTQTPSHQVTQMGQEVILRCVPISNHLYFYWYRQILGQKVEFLVSFYNNEISEKSEIFDDQFSVERPDGSNFTLKIRSTKLEDSAMYFCASRGLRSGANVLTFGAGSRLTVL.

J is TRBJ2-7 and V is TRBV5-1; TRBD1 matches at 8 bases. This CDR3 is built from 16 residues. V lost 0 bases and J lost 2; bases outside the gene matches: 7. In germline, CDR1 is SGHRS, CDR2 YFSETQ. For the CDR3, the DNA is TGCGCCAGCAGCTTGGACCTACAGGGGGACCCCTACGAGCAGTACTTC. Amino acids: CASSLDLQGDPYEQYF.

This chain connects TRBV29-1 to TRBJ2-5, with 10 bases that match TRBD2. With V trimmed by 6 bases and J by 6 bases, 4 bases remained unmatched. The germline V gene has CDR1 SQVTM and CDR2 ANQGSEA. This CDR3 comprises 12 residues. CDR3 protein: CSVLAGGQTQYF. CDR3 sequence (DNA): TGCAGCGTCTTAGCGGGGGGCCAGACCCAGTACTTC.

V and J are TRBV5-1 and TRBJ2-6, with 10 bases lining up with TRBD1. The germline CDR1 and CDR2 sequences are SGHRS and YFSETQ. The V segment lost 6 bases and the J segment 0 bases; nucleotides outside the gene matches: 6. There are 17 residues in the CDR3. CDR3 coding DNA: TGCGCCAGCAATATGGGACAGGGGCCCTCTGGGGCCAACGTCCTGACTTTC. Translated: CASNMGQGPSGANVLTF.

CDR3 loop: CASRRGDTLGEQYF. DNA of the CDR3: TGTGCCAGCAGGCGGGGGGACACTTTAGGGGAGCAGTACTTC. This sequence joins TRBV7-9 and TRBJ2-7, with TRBD2 matching 8 bases. Unmatched junction bases numbered 11, after V lost 6 bases and J lost 7 bases. This CDR3 has 14 residues. CDR1 and CDR2 from the germline V gene are SEHNR and FQNEAQ (reference sequence).

Worth noting for this clonotype: This may come from a read error, since a much larger clone is one base off. The chain recombines TRBV7-2 with TRBJ1-2; weak D call: TRBD1 (5 bases). The CDR3 spans 12 residues. Germline V gene lookup returns CDR1 SGHTA and CDR2 FQGNSA. The CDR3 here is CASSLSPRGYNF. The CDR3 bases are TGTGCCAGCAGCTTATCGCCGAGGGGCTACAACTTC.

V is TRBV7-3 and J is TRBJ2-3; 7 positions match TRBD1. This CDR3 has 16 amino acids. Germline V lookup: CDR1 SGHTA, CDR2 FQGTGA. With 6 bases clipped from V and 4 bases from J, the junction kept 13 bases outside the gene matches. The CDR3 here is CASSRTSTGDPDTQYF. The CDR3 DNA follows: TGTGCCAGCAGTCGGACCTCTACAGGGGACCCAGATACGCAGTATTTT.

This chain joins TRBV2 and TRBJ1-1; 7 positions agree with TRBD1. Germline V gives CDR1 SNHLY, CDR2 FYNNEI. This CDR3 spans 15 amino acids. Losses at the gene ends were 6 bases for V and 0 bases for J; bases not matched to a gene: 7. CDR3 amino acids: CASSKGGRMNTEAFF. CDR3 DNA sequence: TGTGCCAGCAGCAAAGGGGGCAGAATGAACACTGAAGCTTTCTTT.

This clonotype was seen a few times. The chain uses TRBV27 and TRBJ2-7; 9 bases map to TRBD1. This CDR3 is 16 amino acids long. Germline CDR1 MNHEY, CDR2 SMNVEV (reference sequence). The ends lost 0 bases at V and 2 bases at J; junction bases unmatched: 5. CDR3 in amino acids: CASSLSGQGRPYEQYF. The CDR3 DNA follows: TGTGCCAGCAGTTTATCGGGACAGGGTAGGCCCTACGAGCAGTACTTC.

This sequence joins TRBV28 and TRBJ1-5; 7 bases fit TRBD1. Looked up from germline, CDR1 is MDHEN and CDR2 is SYDVKM. The V gene end was trimmed by 6 bases and the J gene end by 4 bases; junction bases not matched to a gene: 6. The CDR3 totals 14 residues. DNA of the CDR3: TGTGCCAGCAGGACCGGGACAGAAAATCAGCCCCAGCATTTT. Its protein is CASRTGTENQPQHF.

The genes are TRBV29-1 and TRBJ1-2, with TRBD1 identical over 7 bases. From germline, CDR1 is SQVTM and CDR2 ANQGSEA. The V and J ends lost 3 bases and 2 bases, in that order; junction bases with no gene match: 3. The CDR3 totals 13 residues. CDR3 sequence (DNA): TGCAGCGTTGAGACGGGACAGAACTATGGCTACACCTTC. The encoded protein is CSVETGQNYGYTF. Drawing the rest from reference TRBV29-1 and TRBJ1-2, the complete variable domain is SAVISQKPSRDICQRGTSLTIQCQVDSQVTMMFWYRQQPGQSLTLIATANQGSEATYESGFVIDKFPISRPNLTFSTLTVSNMSPEDSSIYLCSVETGQNYGYTFGSGTRLTVV.